The entry that follows covers one T cell receptor (beta chain) sequence. The antigen is undetermined. This clone may be a read error of a much larger clone one base away. One entry per CDR3 protein, called by TCRdb with MiXCR from the reads. Among hundreds of thousands of distinct CDR3 sequences, approximately 24% were seen once, and the ten largest hold 6.5% to 10%. This entry comes from a study of T cell repertoires in cytomegalovirus infection. At the level of the study: CMV infection together with matching HLA type was indicated by public TCR beta signatures.

CDR1 is SGHVS, CDR2 FNYEAQ, per germline. The CDR3 length is 14 residues. Study outcomes and limitations: Frequencies of public TCR beta families were cumulated, and this identified carriers of CMV plus the relevant HLA. Clonotype analysis showed dominance of the ex vivo response by HLA-C-restricted CMV-specific TCR beta clonotypes.

The material sequenced was CD8+ T cells from PBMCs. The chain has TRBV7-6 and TRBJ2-1; D gene uncertain. This clonotype was obtained from a human donor in good health (CMV status not recorded). Some clones in this sample may be carry-over from other donors' samples. Here the CDR3 reads CVSSLEAPTMRQFF. CDR3 DNA: TGTGTCAGCAGCTTAGAGGCGCCTACAATGAGGCAGTTCTTC.